This TCR beta chain was identified during a study of Ad26.COV2.S vaccination and SARS-CoV-2 variants (dated by TCRdb to the early 2020s). Background for the entire study: Sequencing of the TCRbeta repertoire served to evaluate the specificity and breadth of SARS-CoV-2-reactive T cell receptors following Ad26.COV2.S vaccination. The TCR-sequenced set comprised approximately 32 samples: roughly 19 Ad26.COV2.S vaccine recipients, 5 placebo recipients and 8 SARS-CoV-2 convalescent individuals.

The time point tag for this specimen amounts to: individuals recovered from natural SARS-CoV-2 infection. The immunoSEQ Assay was used to sequence TCRbeta CDR3 regions. After extraction, genomic DNA underwent amplification by bias-controlled multiplex PCR, followed by high-throughput sequencing. Per the source publication's procedure: Collapsing and filtering of sequences were performed to quantify the absolute abundance of each unique TCRbeta CDR3 region. T cell fraction was estimated by normalizing TCRbeta template counts to usable DNA, which was measured by amplifying reference genes present in all nucleated cells. Repertoire TCRs were annotated as SARS-CoV-2-specific when V gene, CDR3 amino acid sequence and J gene were exactly matched to a known reactive TCR set. The reference SARS-CoV-2 TCR set was derived from MIRA and filtered for enrichment in COVID-19-positive ImmuneCODE repertoires, a step that removed public or cross-reactive TCRs. Based on the MIRA antigens, annotated TCRs were further analysed at the level of specific ORF or position within ORF. Depth was the summed frequency of annotated unique rearrangements, while breadth was defined as annotated unique rearrangements over total unique productive rearrangements. Two-sided Wilcoxon rank-sum tests were applied when comparing TCR breadth between groups. TCRdb's version of the immuneACCESS table is confined to in-frame rearrangements and falls short of the full clone set. An unresolved V gene accounts for under half of the shortfall where checked; the remainder is of unknown origin. V, J and clone size are taken as reported in that table, and D and trimming were inferred from the DNA itself. The sample table lists around 370,000 clones, roughly 94% of them with a count of one. The ten largest clones capture about 3.8% of the sample.

The full study reports these points: The authors noted that total T cell responses may have been underestimated by the TCR breadth and depth analyses. Comparable non-spike TCR breadth was observed between vaccine and placebo recipients, consistent with only spike being contained in the vaccine. After vaccination, spike-specific CD8+ and CD4+ T cell responses were reported to show substantial breadth. Higher spike-specific TCR breadth was observed in Ad26.COV2.S recipients than in placebo recipients (P = 0.0014).

Details on this clone: The antigen it recognizes is unknown. No base qualities exist here, and no much larger clone lies one base off it.

The germline V gene specifies SGHVS as CDR1 and FQNEAQ as CDR2. Inclusive of the bounding cysteine and phenylalanine, the CDR3 is 14 residues long. Only the CDR3 region is kept as DNA, spanning 42 bases read in frame from base 1. V gives up 5 bases and J gives up 5 bases, and the segment between their germline ends measures 16 bases. The origin of this receptor is a human donor who had recovered from COVID-19. The sample was peripheral blood, taken after recovery from COVID-19. This sequence uses TRBV7-8 and TRBJ2-7; too little of a D gene remains to name it. This receptor carries the CDR3 CASSLTELLDEQYF. The sequenced DNA: TGTGCCAGCAGCCTAACAGAACTACTCGACGAGCAGTACTTC.